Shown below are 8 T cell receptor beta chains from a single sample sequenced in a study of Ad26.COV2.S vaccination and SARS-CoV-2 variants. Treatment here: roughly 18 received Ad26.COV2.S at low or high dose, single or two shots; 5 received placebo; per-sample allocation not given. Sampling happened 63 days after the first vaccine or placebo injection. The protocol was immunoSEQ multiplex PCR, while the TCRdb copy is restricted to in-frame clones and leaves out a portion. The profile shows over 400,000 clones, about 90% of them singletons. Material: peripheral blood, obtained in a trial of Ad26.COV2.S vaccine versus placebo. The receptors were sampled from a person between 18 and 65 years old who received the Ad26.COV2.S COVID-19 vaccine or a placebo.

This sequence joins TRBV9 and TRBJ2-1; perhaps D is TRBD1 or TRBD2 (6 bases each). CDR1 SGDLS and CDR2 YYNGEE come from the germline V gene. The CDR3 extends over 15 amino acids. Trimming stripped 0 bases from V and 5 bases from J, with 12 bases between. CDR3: CASSVVGGTHNEQFF. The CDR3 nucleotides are TGTGCCAGCAGCGTAGTAGGGGGGACTCACAATGAGCAGTTCTTC.

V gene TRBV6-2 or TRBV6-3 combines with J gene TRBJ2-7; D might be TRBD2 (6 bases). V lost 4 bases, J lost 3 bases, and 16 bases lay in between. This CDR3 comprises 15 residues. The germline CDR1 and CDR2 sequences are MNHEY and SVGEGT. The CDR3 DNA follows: TGTGCCAGCAGTTTCCAGGTGGGAGGATACTACGAGCAGTACTTC. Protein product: CASSFQVGGYYEQYF.

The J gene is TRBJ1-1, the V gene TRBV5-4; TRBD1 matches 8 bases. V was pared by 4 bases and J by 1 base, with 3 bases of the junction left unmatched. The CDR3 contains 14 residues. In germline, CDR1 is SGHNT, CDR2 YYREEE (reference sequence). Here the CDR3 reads CASSPGGENTEAFF. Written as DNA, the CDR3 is TGTGCCAGCAGCCCAGGGGGCGAGAACACTGAAGCTTTCTTT.

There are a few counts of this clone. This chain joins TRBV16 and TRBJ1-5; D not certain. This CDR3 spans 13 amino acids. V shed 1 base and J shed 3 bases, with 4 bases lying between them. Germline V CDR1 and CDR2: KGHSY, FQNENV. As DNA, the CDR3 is TGTGCCAGCAGCCAATACACCAATCAGCCCCAGCATTTT. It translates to CASSQYTNQPQHF. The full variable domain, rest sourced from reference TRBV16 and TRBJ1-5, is GEEVAQTPKHLVRGEGQKAKLYCAPIKGHSYVFWYQQVLKNEFKFLISFQNENVFDETGMPKERFSAKCLPNSPCSLEIQATKLEDSAVYFCASSQYTNQPQHFGDGTRLSIL.

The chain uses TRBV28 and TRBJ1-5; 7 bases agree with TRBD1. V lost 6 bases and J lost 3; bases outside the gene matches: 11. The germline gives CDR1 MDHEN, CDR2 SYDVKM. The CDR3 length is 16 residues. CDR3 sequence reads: CASRHGTATFNQPQHF. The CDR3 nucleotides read TGTGCCAGCAGACATGGGACAGCTACGTTCAATCAGCCCCAGCATTTT.

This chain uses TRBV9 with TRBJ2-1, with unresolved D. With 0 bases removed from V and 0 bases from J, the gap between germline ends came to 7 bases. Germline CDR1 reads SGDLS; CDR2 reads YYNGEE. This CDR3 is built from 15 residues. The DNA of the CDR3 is TGTGCCAGCAGCGTAGGACCAAGCTCCTACAATGAGCAGTTCTTC. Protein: CASSVGPSSYNEQFF.

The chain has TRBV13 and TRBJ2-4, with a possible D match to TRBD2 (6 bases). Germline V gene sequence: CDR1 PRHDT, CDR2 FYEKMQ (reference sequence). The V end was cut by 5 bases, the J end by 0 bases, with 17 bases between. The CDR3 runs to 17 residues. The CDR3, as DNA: TGTGCCAGCAGCCAGTCGGGGAGGTCCGTAGCCAAAAACATTCAGTACTTC. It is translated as CASSQSGRSVAKNIQYF.

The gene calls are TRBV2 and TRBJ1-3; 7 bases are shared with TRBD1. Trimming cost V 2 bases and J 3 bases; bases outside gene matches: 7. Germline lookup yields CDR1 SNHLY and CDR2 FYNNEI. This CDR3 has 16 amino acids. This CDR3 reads CASSESVRGNGNTIYF. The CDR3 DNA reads TGTGCCAGCAGTGAATCGGTCAGGGGGAATGGAAACACCATATATTTT.